This TCR beta chain was sequenced during a study of T cells in Graves' hyperthyroidism and ophthalmopathy. At the level of the study: Pretreatment peripheral blood was obtained at initial diagnosis. Whole-study findings and limits: Most expanded thyroid clonotypes above 0.001 also appeared in blood.

RNA transcripts provided the source from which TCR beta CDR3 regions were amplified. The TCR CDR3 was amplified in a first-round RT-PCR using the HTBI primer set. TCRdb independently ran MiXCR on the multiplex PCR reads; one entry per CDR3 protein. The table records about 520,000 distinct CDR3 sequences, less than 25% of them present only once. It was uncontrolled infection, other autoimmune disease, pregnancy or lactation that excluded patients. The V gene's germline CDR1 is SEHNR and CDR2 FQNEAQ (reference sequence). This CDR3 has 14 amino acids. Trimming shortened V by 1 base and J by 4 bases, and 10 bases separated the two germline ends. This clonotype was detected ten times or more. As yet, its antigen is unknown.

The chain has TRBV7-9 and TRBJ1-2; maybe TRBD1 (5 bases). Source material: blood. This TCR was sampled from a woman aged 25 to 39 with Graves' ophthalmopathy. The CDR3 spells CASSLVQALYGYTF. DNA for the CDR3: TGTGCCAGCAGCTTAGTACAGGCGCTCTATGGCTACACCTTC.